This T cell receptor (beta chain) was obtained from a study of cytomegalovirus exposure and HLA in healthy donors. Overall study results and limits: Researchers catalogued approximately 160 TCR beta chains as cytomegalovirus-associated.

As regards this clone: Its specificity is not known.

PCR primers comprised 60 Vbeta and 13 Jbeta primers. Some clones are missing from TCRdb's copy, which holds only in-frame ones; the method was immunoSEQ multiplex PCR. In all, the sample yields 60,000 to 65,000 clones. The receptor was isolated from a man aged 25-40 years in good health and CMV-seropositive. Sample: PBMCs.

CDR3 nucleotide sequence: TGTGCCATCCAAGACAATAGCAATCAGCCCCAGCATTTT. Amino acid sequence: CAIQDNSNQPQHF. V and J are TRBV10-3 and TRBJ1-5; D unresolved. The CDR3 spans 13 residues. The V gene's germline CDR1 is ENHRY and CDR2 SYGVKD. Trimming shortened V by 8 bases and J by 0 bases, and 8 bases separated the two germline ends.